A selection of T cell receptor beta chains follows, all from one sample in a study of OX40 agonist ivuxolimab in advanced cancers. Assay used: immunoSEQ multiplex PCR; TCRdb lists only in-frame clones, some missing. Among about 82,000 clones listed, approximately 87% were seen once. The sequencing used CD4+ or CD8+ T cells sorted from blood, collected in a trial of the OX40 agonist ivuxolimab. The receptors derive from an adult with an advanced solid tumor such as melanoma, head and neck, liver or kidney cancer. The CDR3 runs from the conserved cysteine through the conserved F or W. A D gene is named only where the DNA matches it firmly. Clone size appears in some rows only: once, few, many, or a class for an expanded clone.

size: -; J: TRBJ1-4; V: TRBV5-4; D: -; DNA: TGTGCCAGCAGCGTAGGACAGAACGAAAATGAAAAACTGTTTTTT; CDR3: CASSVGQNENEKLFF
size: -; J: TRBJ2-7; V: TRBV5-1; D: TRBD1; DNA: TGCGCCAGCAGCACCTGGACAGGCGGGTACGAGCAGTACTTC; CDR3: CASSTWTGGYEQYF
size: few; J: TRBJ1-1; V: TRBV18; D: TRBD1; DNA: TGTGCCAGCTCACCGGGACAGGGCACTGAAGCTTTCTTT; CDR3: CASSPGQGTEAFF
size: -; J: TRBJ2-1; V: TRBV6-1; D: TRBD1; DNA: TGTGCCAGCAGTGATCGGGACAGATACAATGAGCAGTTCTTC; CDR3: CASSDRDRYNEQFF
size: once; J: TRBJ2-7; V: TRBV4-3; D: -; DNA: TGCGCCAGCAGCCAGATGCCGGGGGCCTCCTACGAGCAGTACTTC; CDR3: CASSQMPGASYEQYF
size: few; J: TRBJ1-4; V: TRBV5-6; D: -; DNA: TGTGCCAGCAGCTTGGTGAGCGGGCAGGAAAAACTGTTTTTT; CDR3: CASSLVSGQEKLFF
size: -; J: TRBJ2-1; V: TRBV14; D: -; DNA: TGTGCCAGCACCGGGGCCAATTTCAACAATGAGCAGTTCTTC; CDR3: CASTGANFNNEQFF
size: -; J: TRBJ2-1; V: TRBV4-3; D: -; DNA: -; CDR3: CASSQAFFGTSVGEQFF
size: -; J: TRBJ1-1; V: TRBV6-5; D: -; DNA: TGTGCCAGCAAACTGCCCGATAACACTGAAGCTTTCTTT; CDR3: CASKLPDNTEAFF
size: -; J: TRBJ2-7; V: TRBV7-3; D: -; DNA: TGTGCCAGCAGCTTAAGAGGGGGAAGGGCCTACGAGCAGTACTTC; CDR3: CASSLRGGRAYEQYF
size: -; J: TRBJ2-7; V: TRBV6-1; D: -; DNA: TGTGCCAGCACGGTCAGCCACACCTACGAGCAGTACTTC; CDR3: CASTVSHTYEQYF
size: -; J: TRBJ1-5; V: TRBV6-5; D: -; DNA: TGTGCCAGCAGTAGGACGGGGTATAGCAATCAGCCCCAGCATTTT; CDR3: CASSRTGYSNQPQHF
size: -; J: TRBJ1-1; V: TRBV7-8; D: TRBD1; DNA: TGTGCCAGCAGGACAGGGACAGCTTACACTGAAGCTTTCTTT; CDR3: CASRTGTAYTEAFF
size: few; J: TRBJ1-4; V: TRBV5-8; D: -; DNA: TGTGCCAGCAGTTTTTCGGCTAATGAAAAACTGTTTTTT; CDR3: CASSFSANEKLFF
size: -; J: TRBJ2-7; V: TRBV2; D: -; DNA: TGTGCCAGCAGTGAAGGGGCAGGGAGATTTCGAGGCTACGAGCAGTACTTC; CDR3: CASSEGAGRFRGYEQYF
size: -; J: TRBJ1-1; V: TRBV6-6; D: -; DNA: TGTGCCACTGAGCGGGCAGGGCGGAACACTGAAGCTTTCTTT; CDR3: CATERAGRNTEAFF
size: -; J: TRBJ1-1; V: TRBV6-6; D: -; DNA: TGTGCCAGCAGCCTAGGGGGGGGTGAAGCTTTCTTT; CDR3: CASSLGGGEAFF
size: -; J: TRBJ2-5; V: TRBV19; D: -; DNA: TGTGCCAGTAGTACCCACCCCCTCAGGTACCAAGAGACCCAGTACTTC; CDR3: CASSTHPLRYQETQYF
size: -; J: TRBJ1-1; V: TRBV7-3; D: TRBD1; DNA: TGTGCCAGCAGCTTAACTGCAGACAGGGTGGGCACTGAAGCTTTCTTT; CDR3: CASSLTADRVGTEAFF
size: -; J: TRBJ2-3; V: TRBV27; D: TRBD2; DNA: TGTGCCAGCAACGTAGCGGGGGGGAGCACAGATACGCAGTATTTT; CDR3: CASNVAGGSTDTQYF
size: -; J: TRBJ1-1; V: TRBV6-6; D: -; DNA: TGTGCCAGCAGTTGGGGAGATGAAGCTTTCTTT; CDR3: CASSWGDEAFF
size: once; J: TRBJ1-1; V: TRBV5-4; D: TRBD1; DNA: TGTGCCAGCAGCTTACTGGGACAGATGAACACTGAAGCTTTCTTT; CDR3: CASSLLGQMNTEAFF
size: -; J: TRBJ2-2; V: TRBV9; D: TRBD1; DNA: TGTGCCAGCAGCCCCTCCTCTGGGACAGGGTCGATCACCGGGGAGCTGTTTTTT; CDR3: CASSPSSGTGSITGELFF
size: -; J: TRBJ2-6; V: TRBV30; D: -; DNA: TGTGCCTACCGCCTCAGGGTTAGGGCTAACGTCCTGACTTTC; CDR3: CAYRLRVRANVLTF
size: few; J: TRBJ2-5; V: TRBV5-4; D: -; DNA: TGTGCCAGCAGCATTCAGGGTTTGGAGACCCAGTACTTC; CDR3: CASSIQGLETQYF
size: -; J: TRBJ2-3; V: TRBV7-9; D: TRBD2; DNA: TGTGCCGGGTCCGGGACTAGCGCAAGCACAGATACGCAGTATTTT; CDR3: CAGSGTSASTDTQYF
size: -; J: TRBJ2-7; V: TRBV6-4; D: -; DNA: TGTGCCAGCAGTGACCCCCGGGAGCAGTACTTC; CDR3: CASSDPREQYF
size: -; J: TRBJ2-3; V: TRBV19; D: TRBD2; DNA: TGTGCCAGCACGGCGGGGGGCCCGGATACGCAGTATTTT; CDR3: CASTAGGPDTQYF
size: -; J: TRBJ1-4; V: TRBV5-1; D: -; DNA: TGCGCCAGCAGCTTACAGGGAGGGATCTTAATGGGCGAAAAACTGTTTTTT; CDR3: CASSLQGGILMGEKLFF
size: -; J: TRBJ2-3; V: TRBV10-3; D: TRBD1; DNA: TGTGCCATCAGTGAGGGACAGGGGAGCACAGATACGCAGTATTTT; CDR3: CAISEGQGSTDTQYF
size: -; J: TRBJ1-6; V: TRBV2; D: -; DNA: TGTGCCAGCAGCCCTAGATCACCCCTCCACTTT; CDR3: CASSPRSPLHF
size: -; J: TRBJ1-5; V: TRBV6-1; D: TRBD1; DNA: TGTGCCAGCAGACAGACAGGGACTAGCAATCAGCCCCAGCATTTT; CDR3: CASRQTGTSNQPQHF
size: -; J: TRBJ1-3; V: TRBV4-3; D: -; DNA: TGCGCCAGCAGCCAAGAGACGACAATCTCTGGAAACACCATATATTTT; CDR3: CASSQETTISGNTIYF
size: -; J: TRBJ2-2; V: TRBV19; D: -; DNA: TGTGCCAGTAGTAGACCAGCCGGGGAGCTGTTTTTT; CDR3: CASSRPAGELFF
size: -; J: TRBJ2-1; V: TRBV7-3; D: TRBD1; DNA: TGTGCCAGCAGCATCGGACAGGGTGGGAATGAGCAGTTCTTC; CDR3: CASSIGQGGNEQFF
size: -; J: TRBJ1-1; V: TRBV19; D: -; DNA: TGTGCCAGTAGTCCCCAGACCTCCGGGAGGAACACTGAAGCTTTCTTT; CDR3: CASSPQTSGRNTEAFF
size: -; J: TRBJ1-5; V: TRBV11-2; D: -; DNA: TGTGCCAGCAGCTTAGCTGGGTATAGCAATCAGCCCCAGCATTTT; CDR3: CASSLAGYSNQPQHF
size: -; J: TRBJ1-2; V: TRBV5-4; D: -; DNA: TGTGCCAGCAGCCCATCCCAAGCCCCCGCTGGCTACACCTTC; CDR3: CASSPSQAPAGYTF
size: -; J: TRBJ1-2; V: TRBV6-5; D: -; DNA: TGTGCCAGCAGTTCGCGGCAGGGAGGGTATGGCTACACCTTC; CDR3: CASSSRQGGYGYTF
size: -; J: TRBJ2-1; V: TRBV5-1; D: -; DNA: TGCGCCAGCAGGTATGAGACCCGAGAGCAGTTCTTC; CDR3: CASRYETREQFF
size: few; J: TRBJ1-5; V: TRBV7-9; D: -; DNA: TGTGCCAGCAGCCCTGCGGGGGGCGGCAATCAGCCCCAGCATTTT; CDR3: CASSPAGGGNQPQHF
size: -; J: TRBJ2-7; V: TRBV10-3; D: TRBD2; DNA: TGTGCCATCAGTGGGACAGGGAAGACTAGCGGGCTCGAGCAGTACTTC; CDR3: CAISGTGKTSGLEQYF
size: once; J: TRBJ1-4; V: TRBV7-2; D: TRBD1; DNA: TGTGCCAGCAGCCGGACAGGGGGTAATGAAAAACTGTTTTTT; CDR3: CASSRTGGNEKLFF
size: few; J: TRBJ2-2; V: TRBV11-1; D: -; DNA: TGTGCCAGCAGCGACAAGGGGGGGTCGGGCACCGGGGAGCTGTTTTTT; CDR3: CASSDKGGSGTGELFF
size: -; J: TRBJ1-2; V: TRBV6-5; D: -; DNA: TGTGCCATCAAAACGACCCCGACGGGGTATGGCTACACCTTC; CDR3: CAIKTTPTGYGYTF
size: -; J: TRBJ1-2; V: TRBV5-1; D: -; DNA: TGCGCCAGCAGCTTGGATATGGGAGACTATGGCTACACCTTC; CDR3: CASSLDMGDYGYTF
size: -; J: TRBJ2-3; V: TRBV2; D: -; DNA: TGTGCCAGCAGCCTTAGCACAGATACGCAGTATTTT; CDR3: CASSLSTDTQYF
size: -; J: TRBJ1-4; V: TRBV7-9; D: TRBD1; DNA: TGTGCCAGCAGCTTCATAGTAGGACAGGATAATGAAAAACTGTTTTTT; CDR3: CASSFIVGQDNEKLFF
size: -; J: TRBJ2-1; V: TRBV5-4; D: TRBD2; DNA: TGTGCCAGCAGCAAGGAGGGACTATCAAACAATGAGCAGTTCTTC; CDR3: CASSKEGLSNNEQFF
size: -; J: TRBJ1-2; V: TRBV5-4; D: TRBD1; DNA: TGTGCCAGCAGCTTTCGGACAGGGTACATCAACTATGGCTACACCTTC; CDR3: CASSFRTGYINYGYTF
size: -; J: TRBJ1-2; V: TRBV7-8; D: -; DNA: TGTGCCAGCAGCTTAGCAGGCCCCAGGGACTATGGCTACACCTTC; CDR3: CASSLAGPRDYGYTF
size: -; J: TRBJ1-5; V: TRBV30; D: -; DNA: TGTGCCTGGAGTTCCGGTAGCAATCAGCCCCAGCATTTT; CDR3: CAWSSGSNQPQHF
size: once; J: TRBJ2-1; V: TRBV7-2; D: -; DNA: TGTGCCAGCAGCTCGTCTCCAGGCAATGAGCAGTTCTTC; CDR3: CASSSSPGNEQFF
size: -; J: TRBJ1-2; V: TRBV9; D: -; DNA: TGTGCCAGCAGCGTAGCAGCTAACTATGGCTACACCTTC; CDR3: CASSVAANYGYTF
size: -; J: TRBJ1-6; V: TRBV4-3; D: -; DNA: TGCGCCAGCAGCCAAGACCTACCTAGGACGGGGATTTATTCACCCCTCCACTTT; CDR3: CASSQDLPRTGIYSPLHF
size: -; J: TRBJ1-3; V: TRBV11-2; D: -; DNA: TGTGCCAGCAGCCCCCCGGACAATGGAAACACCATATATTTT; CDR3: CASSPPDNGNTIYF
size: -; J: TRBJ2-1; V: TRBV18; D: -; DNA: TGTGCCAGCTCACCAACCGGGGGGCTTAATGAGCAGTTCTTC; CDR3: CASSPTGGLNEQFF
size: -; J: TRBJ1-2; V: TRBV5-1; D: TRBD1; DNA: TGCGCCAGCAGCTTGCTCGGGACAGGAGATGGCTACACCTTC; CDR3: CASSLLGTGDGYTF